Listed below are T cell receptor beta chains from one sample, sequenced in a study of blood T cell repertoires in COVID-19. Method: immunoSEQ multiplex PCR; TCRdb's copy keeps in-frame clones and lacks some. Of under 75,000 clones listed, 84% were seen once; the top ten hold 15% to 20%. Sequencing used peripheral blood. These TCRs come from a man aged 55 to 69 with COVID-19, enrolled during active disease. Both conserved end residues are part of each CDR3. The D gene is left open where the match is weak. Clone size, where shown, is once, few, many, or a class for clones that have expanded.

v_call	d_call	clone_size	j_call	cdr3_nt	cdr3_aa
TRBV5-4	.	once	TRBJ1-6	TGTGCCAGCAGCTCGATCGGTTTGAATAATTCACCCCTCCACTTT	CASSSIGLNNSPLHF
TRBV9	TRBD2	.	TRBJ2-3	TGTGCCAGCAGCGTAAATGAAGCGGGGGGGCCGGTAGATACGCAGTATTTT	CASSVNEAGGPVDTQYF
TRBV29-1	TRBD2	.	TRBJ2-3	TGCAGCGTTACGGGGACTAGCGGGAGTGGCGCAGATACGCAGTATTTT	CSVTGTSGSGADTQYF
TRBV15	.	.	TRBJ2-3	TGTGCCACCAGCAGAGATCGGCAGGGCAGGTTTTCAGATACGCAGTATTTT	CATSRDRQGRFSDTQYF
TRBV6-5	.	.	TRBJ1-4	TGTGCCAGCAGTTACTCCGGGGCTAATGAAAAACTGTTTTTT	CASSYSGANEKLFF
TRBV28	TRBD2	.	TRBJ2-5	TGTGCCAGCTCCCGGGGGGGAGAGACCCAGTACTTC	CASSRGGETQYF
TRBV2	.	.	TRBJ1-1	TGTGCCAGCATCCTCCGGGACACCCTCAACACTGAAGCTTTCTTT	CASILRDTLNTEAFF
TRBV15	TRBD1	.	TRBJ1-1	TGTGCCACCAGCAGAAATCCGGGACAGTCGAACACTGAAGCTTTCTTT	CATSRNPGQSNTEAFF
TRBV30	.	.	TRBJ1-3	TGTGCCTGGAGTGTACAAGGGGCAGGGCAACTGTCTGGAAACACCATATATTTT	CAWSVQGAGQLSGNTIYF
TRBV20-1	.	.	TRBJ1-2	TGCAGTGCGTACTTGAACCATGGCTACACCTTC	CSAYLNHGYTF
TRBV2	TRBD2	.	TRBJ2-3	TGTGCCAGCAGTACCGGACTAGCGGGCACAGATACGCAGTATTTT	CASSTGLAGTDTQYF
TRBV3-1/TRBV3-2	.	.	TRBJ1-5	TGTGCCAGCAGCCAAGATCGCGGGAATCAGCCCCAGCATTTT	CASSQDRGNQPQHF
TRBV18	.	once	TRBJ2-1	TGTGCCAGCTCACCACCGGAGGCCCTCGATGAGCAGTTCTTC	CASSPPEALDEQFF
TRBV5-1	.	.	TRBJ1-1	TGCGCCAGCCGAGACTTGAACACTGAAGCTTTCTTT	CASRDLNTEAFF
TRBV24-1	TRBD1	.	TRBJ2-1	TGTGCCACCAGTAAGACCGGGACAGGGGGAGGCGATGAGCAGTTCTTC	CATSKTGTGGGDEQFF
TRBV6-5	.	.	TRBJ1-1	TGTGCCAGCAGTTCCGGGTATACTGAAGCTTTCTTT	CASSSGYTEAFF
TRBV6-2/TRBV6-3	TRBD1	.	TRBJ1-6	TGTGCCAGCAGTTTGGACAGGGGGGGAAATTCACCCCTCCACTTT	CASSLDRGGNSPLHF
TRBV9	TRBD1	.	TRBJ2-5	TGTGCCAGCAGCCCCCGGGACAGGGGGCCAGAGACCCAGTACTTC	CASSPRDRGPETQYF
TRBV10-1	.	once	TRBJ2-3	TGCGCCAGCAGTGACAGGGCTGGCCCAGATACGCAGTATTTT	CASSDRAGPDTQYF
TRBV6-5	.	.	TRBJ1-4	TGTGCCAGCAGTTACTCGGTTGGGGGGTGGAATGAAAAACTGTTTTTT	CASSYSVGGWNEKLFF
TRBV27	TRBD1	.	TRBJ1-6	TGTGCCAGCAGTTTCGGACAGGTGAATTCACCCCTCCACTTT	CASSFGQVNSPLHF
TRBV6-6	TRBD1	.	TRBJ1-3	TGTGCCAGCAGCAGTTCAGGACAGGGTGGAGCGAACACCATATATTTT	CASSSSGQGGANTIYF
TRBV2	.	.	TRBJ2-5	TGTGCCAGCAGTGATGGGCTCGCGGGGGCAGAGACCCAGTACTTC	CASSDGLAGAETQYF
TRBV10-2	TRBD2	.	TRBJ2-1	TGCGCCAGCAGCCTAGCGGGGGGGAATGAGCAGTTCTTC	CASSLAGGNEQFF
TRBV2	.	.	TRBJ1-1	TGTGCCAGCAGTGCTGGCTGGGGGACTGACACTGAAGCTTTCTTT	CASSAGWGTDTEAFF
TRBV6-5	.	.	TRBJ1-2	TGTGCCAGCAGTTACGGCAGGGTTCAAGGCTACACCTTC	CASSYGRVQGYTF
TRBV7-6	TRBD2	.	TRBJ2-7	TGTGCCAGCAGCGGAGCCTCTAGCGGGGACTCCTACGAGCAGTACTTC	CASSGASSGDSYEQYF
TRBV7-3	TRBD2	.	TRBJ2-1	TGTGCCAGCAGCTTAGCGGGAGTGTCTGATGAGCAGTTCTTC	CASSLAGVSDEQFF
TRBV12-3/TRBV12-4	.	few	TRBJ2-7	TGTGCCAGCAGTCGCCTAAATGAGCAGTACTTC	CASSRLNEQYF
TRBV7-3	TRBD1	few	TRBJ2-2	TGTGCCAGCAGCCCACCTGGACAGGGCGCCGGGGAGCTGTTTTTT	CASSPPGQGAGELFF
TRBV7-3	.	.	TRBJ1-1	TGTGCCAGCAGCTTTCTGGGGAGCGTGAACACTGAAGCTTTCTTT	CASSFLGSVNTEAFF
TRBV13	TRBD2	.	TRBJ2-2	TGTGCCAGCAGCTTAGTTCGGCGGGAGGGAAACACCGGGGAGCTGTTTTTT	CASSLVRREGNTGELFF
TRBV19	.	.	TRBJ2-5	TGTGCCAGTAGTACCTCAATACAGGTCTGGGAGACCCAGTACTTC	CASSTSIQVWETQYF
TRBV25-1	.	.	TRBJ1-2	TGTGCCAGCAGTGAATCACTGGGAGTCAACTATGGCTACACCTTC	CASSESLGVNYGYTF
TRBV9	TRBD2	few	TRBJ2-3	TGTGCCAGCAGCGCTTTAGGCGGGAGGGCCCGAACAGATACGCAGTATTTT	CASSALGGRARTDTQYF
TRBV28	TRBD1	.	TRBJ1-6	TGTGCCAGCAGGACAGGGTCCAATTCACCCCTCCACTTT	CASRTGSNSPLHF
TRBV2	.	once	TRBJ2-1	TGTGCCAGCAGTTCGACTCCTTTTAGCTCCTACAATGAGCAGTTCTTC	CASSSTPFSSYNEQFF
TRBV6-1	.	.	TRBJ2-5	TGTGCCAGCAGTGAAGGTTGGACACTGGAGACCCAGTACTTC	CASSEGWTLETQYF
TRBV4-2	TRBD2	.	TRBJ2-4	TGTGCCAGCAGCCAAGCCGGGGGGGCGAAAAACATTCAGTACTTC	CASSQAGGAKNIQYF
TRBV19	TRBD2	once	TRBJ2-1	TGTGCCACTGGTGGGGGAGGGGCGGTGGACACAACGCAGTTCTTC	CATGGGGAVDTTQFF
TRBV14	.	.	TRBJ1-1	TGTGCCAGCAGCCAAATGTGGCAGAGCAGCGGCACTGAAGCTTTCTTT	CASSQMWQSSGTEAFF
TRBV18	.	.	TRBJ1-5	TGTGCCAGCTCACCAGGTAGTAATCAGCCCCAGCATTTT	CASSPGSNQPQHF
TRBV4-1	TRBD1	.	TRBJ2-1	TGCGCCAGCAGCCAACCTATGCGGGACAGGGGATACAATGAGCAGTTCTTC	CASSQPMRDRGYNEQFF
TRBV12-3/TRBV12-4	.	.	TRBJ1-6	TGTGCCAGCAGTTTGGGCGAATCACCCCTCCACTTT	CASSLGESPLHF
TRBV7-3	TRBD2	once	TRBJ2-6	TGTGCCAGCAGCTCTCCAGGACTAGCGGGAGAGGCTGGGGCCAACGTCCTGACTTTC	CASSSPGLAGEAGANVLTF
TRBV5-1	.	.	TRBJ1-5	TGCGCCAGCAGACTTTCATATAGCAATCAGCCCCAGCATTTT	CASRLSYSNQPQHF
TRBV4-1	.	.	TRBJ1-5	TGCGCCAGCAGCCCAATTGGCCCTGGTCAGCCCCAGCATTTT	CASSPIGPGQPQHF
TRBV2	TRBD2	.	TRBJ2-2	TGTGCCAGCAGCCTGGGACTAGCGGTCACCGGGGAGCTGTTTTTT	CASSLGLAVTGELFF
TRBV5-1	.	.	TRBJ1-3	TGCGCCAGCAGCATCCAGGGTACTGGAAACACCATATATTTT	CASSIQGTGNTIYF
TRBV6-4	.	.	TRBJ2-3	TGTGCCAGTAGTGTGCAGGACACAGATACGCAGTATTTT	CASSVQDTDTQYF
TRBV3-1/TRBV3-2	TRBD1	.	TRBJ1-1	TGTGCCAGCAGCCAAGCAGGGGGAGCTTTCTTT	CASSQAGGAFF
TRBV19	.	once	TRBJ1-1	TGTGCCAGTAGTACAGGGGTCCATACTGAAGCTTTCTTT	CASSTGVHTEAFF
TRBV28	.	few	TRBJ1-5	TGTGCCAGCAGGCTAGCCAGGGGCGATCAGCCCCAGCATTTT	CASRLARGDQPQHF
TRBV7-9	.	.	TRBJ2-1	TGTGCCAGCAGCTTAACGGTGAATGAGCAGTTCTTC	CASSLTVNEQFF